This is a list of T cell receptor beta chains from one sample in a study of blood T cell repertoires in COVID-19. Clones were sequenced by immunoSEQ multiplex PCR, and TCRdb holds only the in-frame ones, with some missing. Seen here are 200,000 to 250,000 clones, more than 75% observed once, and the top ten hold roughly 8%. The source material was peripheral blood. The receptors stem from a woman over 75 with COVID-19, enrolled during active disease. Both conserved end residues are part of each CDR3. D genes are given only for firm matches. Rows give clone size only sometimes, using once, few, many, or a class for an expanded clone.

clone size,J gene,V gene,D gene,CDR3 DNA,CDR3 protein
few,TRBJ2-4,TRBV18,-,TGTGCCAGCTCACTCGACAGGGTGGGGAGGATAGCCAAAAACATTCAGTACTTC,CASSLDRVGRIAKNIQYF
once,TRBJ2-7,TRBV5-4,-,TGTGCCAGCAGCCCCCCCAACTCCTACGAGCAGTACTTC,CASSPPNSYEQYF
-,TRBJ1-1,TRBV25-1,-,TGTGCCAGCAGTGAATCGGTAAACACTGAAGCTTTCTTT,CASSESVNTEAFF
-,TRBJ2-3,TRBV28,-,TGTGCCAGCAGTTTATTGCGGGATACGCAGTATTTT,CASSLLRDTQYF
-,TRBJ2-3,TRBV4-3,TRBD2,TGCGCCAGCAGCCTCGGACTAGCGGGAGGAACAGATACGCAGTATTTT,CASSLGLAGGTDTQYF
-,TRBJ1-6,TRBV7-2,-,TGTGCCAGCAGCTTAGCCGGGGTGGGCTCACCCCTCCACTTT,CASSLAGVGSPLHF
-,TRBJ2-5,TRBV6-5,TRBD1,TGTGCCAGCAGTTACCCGGGACAGGGACAAGAGACCCAGTACTTC,CASSYPGQGQETQYF
-,TRBJ1-2,TRBV20-1,-,TGCAGTGCTAGTTCCCAGTATGGCTACACCTTC,CSASSQYGYTF
-,TRBJ2-3,TRBV6-2/TRBV6-3,-,TGTGCCAGCAGTTGGAGCCCAGATACGCAGTATTTT,CASSWSPDTQYF
-,TRBJ1-1,TRBV12-3/TRBV12-4,TRBD1,TGTGCCAGCAGTTTCCAGGGGGCAGGAGCTTTCTTT,CASSFQGAGAFF
once,TRBJ1-1,TRBV6-5,-,TGTGCCAGCAGCACAGGAGCCGAAGCTTTCTTT,CASSTGAEAFF
-,TRBJ1-5,TRBV4-1,-,TGCGCCAGCAGCCAAGATGGAGAGGGGAGGCAGCCCCAGCATTTT,CASSQDGEGRQPQHF
once,TRBJ1-2,TRBV5-4,-,TGTGCCAGCAGCCCGGGTGGAGGTGGAGGCGCTAACTATGGCTACACCTTC,CASSPGGGGGANYGYTF
-,TRBJ1-3,TRBV9,-,TGTGCCAGCAGCGCCAGTCAGGGGCTTGGAAACACCATATATTTT,CASSASQGLGNTIYF
-,TRBJ2-2,TRBV27,-,TGTGCCAGCAGCCGAGGGTTCACCGGGGAGCTGTTTTTT,CASSRGFTGELFF
-,TRBJ1-2,TRBV30,-,TGTGCCTGGACCGAGGGGAGGGGTTATGGCTACACCTTC,CAWTEGRGYGYTF
-,TRBJ2-3,TRBV2,-,TGTGCCAGCAGTGATCGGGGCACAGATACGCAGTATTTT,CASSDRGTDTQYF
-,TRBJ1-2,TRBV30,TRBD1,TGTGCCTGGAGTGGCGGGACAGGGGAGTATGGCTACACCTTC,CAWSGGTGEYGYTF
-,TRBJ1-1,TRBV19,-,TGTGCCAGTAGGATCAGGGGTATGAACACTGAAGCTTTCTTT,CASRIRGMNTEAFF
-,TRBJ1-1,TRBV5-6,-,TGTGCCAGCAGCTTGGGGGCTACGAACACTGAAGCTTTCTTT,CASSLGATNTEAFF
few,TRBJ1-1,TRBV29-1,-,TGCAGCGTTGACAACATGAACACTGAAGCTTTCTTT,CSVDNMNTEAFF
-,TRBJ2-7,TRBV7-8,TRBD1,TGTGCCAGCAGCTTCCGGGACAGAGCCTACGAGCAGTACTTC,CASSFRDRAYEQYF
-,TRBJ2-5,TRBV11-2,-,TGTGCCAGCACCCACGGGGAGACCCAGTACTTC,CASTHGETQYF
once,TRBJ1-6,TRBV9,-,TGTGCCAGCAGTATTAACCCGGGACAAAATTCACCCCTCCACTTT,CASSINPGQNSPLHF
-,TRBJ2-1,TRBV19,-,TGTGCCAGTAGTACCGGCGGGGTCTCCTACAATGAGCAGTTCTTC,CASSTGGVSYNEQFF
-,TRBJ1-5,TRBV19,-,TGTGCCAGTAGCCCCAGGGGTACGAGTCAGCCCCAGCATTTT,CASSPRGTSQPQHF